A single sample gave rise to the 15 T cell receptor beta chains below, sequenced in a study of blood T cell repertoires in COVID-19. Assay used: immunoSEQ multiplex PCR; TCRdb lists only in-frame clones, some missing. The repertoire has about 280,000 clones, 80% to 90% of them found once; the top ten carry approximately 4.2%. Source material: peripheral blood. The receptors derive from a man between 35 and 55 years old with acute or convalescent COVID-19.

As DNA, the CDR3 is TGTGCCAGCAGCTCCCGGACATCTCCTTGGGGCTACACCTTC. It specifies CASSSRTSPWGYTF. V gene TRBV3-1 (or the pseudogene TRBV3-2) combines with J gene TRBJ1-2, with TRBD1 as a possible D gene (5 bases). Per germline, CDR1 LGHDT and CDR2 YNNKEL (reference sequence). CDR3 length: 14 residues. With 5 bases removed from V and 8 bases from J, the gap between germline ends came to 18 bases.

V and J are TRBV30 and TRBJ1-1; D unclear. Looked up from germline, CDR1 is GTSNPN and CDR2 is SVGIG (reference sequence). This CDR3 region has 12 residues. With 0 bases removed from V and 8 bases from J, the gap between germline ends came to 10 bases. The CDR3 DNA sequence: TGTGCCTGGAGTGTACAGCGGGAGGAAGCTTTCTTT. Protein sequence: CAWSVQREEAFF.

The rearrangement joins TRBV12-5 to TRBJ2-1, with TRBD1 identical over 9 bases. The CDR3 is made up of 15 amino acids. V dropped 7 bases and J dropped 4; count of bases not matched to a gene: 8. Germline CDR1 is LGHNT and CDR2 is FRNRAP. The CDR3 bases are TGTGCTAGTGTCCACGGACAGGGGATTTACAATGAGCAGTTCTTC. Its translation: CASVHGQGIYNEQFF. Filled out from reference TRBV12-5 and TRBJ2-1, the complete variable domain reads DARVTQTPRHKVTEMGQEVTMRCQPILGHNTVFWYRQTMMQGLELLAYFRNRAPLDDSGMPKDRFSAEMPDATLATLKIQPSEPRDSAVYFCASVHGQGIYNEQFFGPGTRLTVL.

This chain joins TRBV5-1 and TRBJ2-1, with 11 bases lining up with TRBD2. CDR1 is SGHRS and CDR2 is YFSETQ in the germline V gene. CDR3 length equals 16 residues. Losses at the gene ends were 4 bases for V and 6 bases for J; bases not matched to a gene: 9. CDR3 sequence (DNA): TGCGCCAGCAGCGGACTTAGCGGGGGGGCCGGCAATGAGCAGTTCTTC. This codes for CASSGLSGGAGNEQFF.

V usage is TRBV12-3 or TRBV12-4 and J usage is TRBJ1-2, with 8 bases aligning to TRBD1. The CDR3 extends over 13 amino acids. V was clipped by 8 bases and J by 3 bases; unmatched bases: 5. CDR3 sequence reads: CASSRGPDYGYTF. CDR3 nucleotides: TGTGCCAGCTCCAGGGGGCCTGACTATGGCTACACCTTC.

The rearrangement joins TRBV2 to TRBJ1-6; 7 nucleotides line up with TRBD1. The trim removed 2 bases at V and 0 bases at J, leaving 4 bases unmatched. The CDR3 runs 17 residues. CDR1 SNHLY and CDR2 FYNNEI come from the germline V gene. The CDR3 is CASSEMNRGSYNSPLHF. The DNA of the CDR3 is TGTGCCAGCAGTGAAATGAACAGGGGCTCCTATAATTCACCCCTCCACTTT.

DNA for the CDR3: TGTGCCAGCAGCTTAGTTCAGGAATCCTACGAGCAGTACTTC. Translating gives CASSLVQESYEQYF. The chain is built from TRBV11-2 and TRBJ2-7; D remains unclear. This CDR3 spans 14 amino acids. Trimming stripped 1 base from V and 1 base from J, with 8 bases between. Germline CDR1 SGHAT, CDR2 FQNNGV.

This rearrangement joins TRBV7-9 to TRBJ1-1; 8 bases are a match to TRBD1. V shed 4 bases and J 2 bases; nucleotides not matched to a gene: 3. Germline assignment: CDR1 SEHNR and CDR2 FQNEAQ (reference sequence). This CDR3 is built from 14 residues. This CDR3 reads CASSYRGINTEAFF. The DNA of the CDR3 is TGTGCCAGCAGCTACAGGGGGATAAACACTGAAGCTTTCTTT.

The gene calls are TRBV7-2 and TRBJ2-7; D perhaps matches TRBD2 (6 bases). The CDR3 runs to 19 residues. V was pared by 1 base and J by 2 bases, with 24 bases between. Per germline, CDR1 SGHTA and CDR2 FQGNSA. This chain's CDR3 is CASSLVGGAPGTTPYEQYF. DNA of the CDR3: TGTGCCAGCAGCTTAGTGGGCGGGGCTCCGGGGACCACCCCCTACGAGCAGTACTTC. Full variable domain (outside the CDR3, taken from reference TRBV7-2 and TRBJ2-7): GAGVSQSPSNKVTEKGKDVELRCDPISGHTALYWYRQSLGQGLEFLIYFQGNSAPDKSGLPSDRFSAERTGGSVSTLTIQRTQQEDSAVYLCASSLVGGAPGTTPYEQYFGPGTRLTVT.

The chain links TRBV3-1 (or the pseudogene TRBV3-2) to TRBJ2-1; a possible D gene is TRBD2 (6 bases). This CDR3 region has 15 residues. Germline V CDR1 and CDR2: LGHDT, YNNKEL (reference sequence). The V gene lost 4 bases and the J gene lost 7 bases, with 17 bases spanning the gap. The CDR3 sequence: CASSPGLPTRNEQFF. The DNA of the CDR3 is TGTGCCAGCAGCCCGGGACTTCCAACGAGGAATGAGCAGTTCTTC.

The chain carries TRBV5-6 and TRBJ2-1, with a tentative D call TRBD1 (6 bases). Trimming shortened V by 2 bases and J by 0 bases, and 12 bases separated the two germline ends. The CDR3 is 16 amino acids. Germline assignment: CDR1 SGHDT and CDR2 YYEEEE. CDR3 bases: TGTGCCAGCAGCTTCAGGGGAAAGAGCTCCTACAATGAGCAGTTCTTC. Residues: CASSFRGKSSYNEQFF.

This chain connects TRBV2 to TRBJ1-2; D is ambiguous. The germline V gene encodes CDR1 SNHLY and CDR2 FYNNEI. Trimming shortened V by 2 bases and J by 6 bases, and 10 bases separated the two germline ends. This CDR3 has 13 residues. The CDR3 is CASSEFLGNGYTF. CDR3 in DNA: TGTGCCAGCAGTGAATTTCTCGGGAATGGCTACACCTTC. Complete variable domain (other parts from reference TRBV2 and TRBJ1-2): EPEVTQTPSHQVTQMGQEVILRCVPISNHLYFYWYRQILGQKVEFLVSFYNNEISEKSEIFDDQFSVERPDGSNFTLKIRSTKLEDSAMYFCASSEFLGNGYTFGSGTRLTVV.

The chain recombines TRBV27 with TRBJ2-1, with D tentatively TRBD1 (5 bases). This CDR3 contains 19 residues. Germline V lookup: CDR1 MNHEY, CDR2 SMNVEV (reference sequence). The V end lost 7 bases, the J end lost 8 bases, and 33 bases lay between the germline ends. This chain's CDR3 is CASTRRAPISLTEQDEQFF. CDR3 DNA: TGTGCCAGCACCCGCCGGGCGCCTATCAGTCTGACAGAGCAGGATGAGCAGTTCTTC.

This sequence joins TRBV4-1 and TRBJ1-5, with D uncertain. The CDR3 loop spans 13 amino acids. The germline gives CDR1 MGHRA, CDR2 YSYEKL. The V gene lost 0 bases and the J gene lost 8 bases, with 8 bases spanning the gap. The CDR3 nucleotides read TGCGCCAGCAGCCAAGAAGAGGGAAAGCCCCAGCATTTT. Its protein is CASSQEEGKPQHF.

V is TRBV2 and J is TRBJ1-1; 10 bases agree with TRBD1. The CDR3 loop spans 13 amino acids. Germline lookup yields CDR1 SNHLY and CDR2 FYNNEI. Germline trimming cut 4 bases from V and 10 bases from J; bases unmatched to any gene: 6. The CDR3 coding sequence is TGTGCCAGCAGTGTTCGACAGGGGGCCGCAGCTTTCTTT. Its protein is CASSVRQGAAAFF.